A selection of T cell receptor beta chains follows, all from one sample in a study of post-analysis software for immune sequencing data. From the PCR reads, TCRdb called clonotypes with MiXCR, one entry per CDR3 protein. The sample includes roughly 730,000 distinct CDR3 sequences, around 27% seen only once; the top ten take approximately 0.55%. Sample: blood. All receptors come from a girl aged 10 to 17 with multiple sclerosis. Both conserved end residues are part of each CDR3. The D gene is left open where the match is weak. The size field is filled for only some rows; it gives once, few, many or a size class.

len: 12; d_gene: -; v_gene: TRBV7-9; abundance: few; j_gene: TRBJ2-5; CDR3nt: TGTGCCAGCAGCTTAGGTCCGGGAGCCCAGTACTTC; CDR3aa: CASSLGPGAQYF
len: 16; d_gene: -; v_gene: TRBV6-6; abundance: many; j_gene: TRBJ2-5; CDR3nt: TGTGCCAGCACCTCTAAACCCAGCTATCTCCAAGAGACCCAGTACTTC; CDR3aa: CASTSKPSYLQETQYF
len: 18; d_gene: TRBD1; v_gene: TRBV24-1; abundance: -; j_gene: TRBJ2-1; CDR3nt: TGTGCCACCAGTGCCGCCAGACAGGGGCGTAGGTCCTACAATGAGCAGTTCTTC; CDR3aa: CATSAARQGRRSYNEQFF
len: 16; d_gene: TRBD2; v_gene: TRBV24-1; abundance: many; j_gene: TRBJ2-1; CDR3nt: TGTGCCACCAGTGACCATAGCGGGCCGACCTACAATGAGCAGTTCTTC; CDR3aa: CATSDHSGPTYNEQFF
len: 13; d_gene: TRBD1; v_gene: TRBV7-2; abundance: -; j_gene: TRBJ1-2; CDR3nt: TGTGCCAGCAGCTACCGGACAGGCTATGGCTACACCTTC; CDR3aa: CASSYRTGYGYTF
len: 14; d_gene: TRBD1; v_gene: TRBV4-3; abundance: few; j_gene: TRBJ2-7; CDR3nt: TGCGCCAGCAGCCAAGAAAAACAGGGGTGGGAGCAGTACTTC; CDR3aa: CASSQEKQGWEQYF
len: 17; d_gene: -; v_gene: TRBV12-3/TRBV12-4; abundance: -; j_gene: TRBJ2-5; CDR3nt: TGTGCCAGCAGCTTTCAGCTCGGGGGAGGATCTAGGGAGACCCAGTACTTC; CDR3aa: CASSFQLGGGSRETQYF
len: 15; d_gene: -; v_gene: TRBV4-1; abundance: -; j_gene: TRBJ2-2; CDR3nt: TGCGCCAGCAGCCCAGGGGTAGAAAACACCGGGGAGCTGTTTTTT; CDR3aa: CASSPGVENTGELFF
len: 14; d_gene: -; v_gene: TRBV12-5; abundance: -; j_gene: TRBJ2-7; CDR3nt: TGTGCTAGTGGTTATGGCGGAACCTACAATGAGCAGTACTTC; CDR3aa: CASGYGGTYNEQYF
len: 13; d_gene: -; v_gene: TRBV24-1; abundance: few; j_gene: TRBJ2-5; CDR3nt: TGTGCCACCAGTGACCCCGTCTCGGAGACCCAGTACTTC; CDR3aa: CATSDPVSETQYF
len: 13; d_gene: -; v_gene: TRBV20-1; abundance: -; j_gene: TRBJ2-7; CDR3nt: TGCAGTGCTGCCCGGGACGGCTCCTACGAGCAGTACTTC; CDR3aa: CSAARDGSYEQYF
len: 12; d_gene: -; v_gene: TRBV7-2; abundance: -; j_gene: TRBJ1-2; CDR3nt: TGTGCCAGCAGCTTAGAGGCAGGGGGCTACACCTTC; CDR3aa: CASSLEAGGYTF
len: 18; d_gene: -; v_gene: TRBV12-3/TRBV12-4; abundance: -; j_gene: TRBJ1-2; CDR3nt: TGTGCCAGCAGTTCCGGCTTCGTGGGCGGCTCCCTCGGGTATGGCCACACCTTC; CDR3aa: CASSSGFVGGSLGYGHTF
len: 12; d_gene: -; v_gene: TRBV7-9; abundance: -; j_gene: TRBJ2-5; CDR3nt: TGTGCCAGCAGCCTCGATACGGAGACCCGGTACTTC; CDR3aa: CASSLDTETRYF
len: 15; d_gene: TRBD1; v_gene: TRBV5-5; abundance: few; j_gene: TRBJ2-3; CDR3nt: TGTGCCAGCATCGGGACAGGGGGCTTTGCAGATACGCAGTATTTT; CDR3aa: CASIGTGGFADTQYF